The 31 T cell receptor beta chains below were found in one sample sequenced in a study of blood T cells in healthy people across ages (dated by TCRdb to 2014 to 2015). To prepare the library, 5' RACE was applied. Sequencing was performed on an Illumina HiSeq 2500. The second PCR ran for roughly 6 to 11 cycles and used a J-beta primer mix along with a sample-barcoded 5' primer. TCRdb took the public reads, trimmed them with fastp at Q25, ran MiXCR for clone calling and kept in-frame beta chains. CDR3 protein duplicates are merged, each entry listing the most common genes and DNA. The sample table records 2 million or so distinct CDR3 sequences; around half of these occur just once. Jointly, the top ten make up about 2.1% of the sample. The sample comprised blood. The source is a middle-aged woman in good health.

This chain links TRBV12-3 or TRBV12-4 with TRBJ1-2; D is undetermined. V lost 5 bases to trimming and J lost 10 bases, with 17 bases between them. This CDR3 has 13 residues. The CDR3 region has the DNA TGTGCCAGCAGTCTCTCAGTACCCTGGGACTACACCTTC. Amino acid sequence: CASSLSVPWDYTF.

This clonotype showed up just once. For the CDR3, the DNA is TGCGCCAGCAGATCGGGACAGTACTCTGGAAACACCATATATTTT. This encodes CASRSGQYSGNTIYF. The chain links TRBV4-1 to TRBJ1-3, with TRBD1 identical over 7 bases. This CDR3 is built from 15 residues. Per germline, CDR1 MGHRA and CDR2 YSYEKL. Unmatched junction bases numbered 5, after V lost 6 bases and J lost 0 bases.

V usage is TRBV20-1 and J usage is TRBJ2-5; 8 positions agree with TRBD2. CDR1 DFQATT and CDR2 SNEGSKA come from the germline V gene (reference sequence). Losses at the gene ends were 0 bases for V and 9 bases for J; bases not matched to a gene: 3. This CDR3 has 12 amino acids. CDR3 protein: CSARERGEAQYF. The CDR3 bases are TGCAGTGCTAGAGAGCGGGGGGAGGCCCAGTACTTC.

In this sample, this clonotype turned up once. The gene calls are TRBV24-1 and TRBJ2-6; TRBD2 might be the D (5 bases). Looked up from germline, CDR1 is KGHDR and CDR2 is SFDVKD. The ends were cut back, 5 bases at V and 0 bases at J, with 10 bases in the middle. The CDR3 contains 16 residues. CDR3 residues: CATSVAGNSGANVLTF. The DNA of the CDR3 is TGTGCCACCAGTGTTGCCGGGAACTCTGGGGCCAACGTCCTGACTTTC.

This clonotype has more than one count but fewer than ten. This chain joins TRBV13 and TRBJ2-5; 14 nucleotides match TRBD2. The CDR3 is 15 amino acids. V trimming: 5 bases; J trimming: 3 bases; junction bases outside the gene matches: 2. Germline loops: CDR1 PRHDT, CDR2 FYEKMQ (reference sequence). The DNA of the CDR3 is TGTGCCAGCAGCGCGGGACTAGCGGGGGAAGAGACCCAGTACTTC. As protein: CASSAGLAGEETQYF.

In its sample, this clonotype was seen once. This chain links TRBV6-6 with TRBJ2-1; 8 nucleotides match TRBD1. The V gene's germline CDR1 is MNHNY and CDR2 SVGAGI (reference sequence). The CDR3 extends over 16 amino acids. V lost 4 bases to trimming and J lost 4 bases; unmatched junction nucleotides: 9. CDR3 amino acids: CASSSTGTGKYNEQFF. The CDR3 coding sequence is TGTGCCAGCAGTTCGACCGGGACAGGAAAATACAATGAGCAGTTCTTC.

The chain joins TRBV10-2 to TRBJ2-5, with TRBD1 matching over 7 bases. Germline V gene lookup returns CDR1 WSHSY and CDR2 SAAADI. The CDR3 covers 16 residues. Unmatched junction bases numbered 9, after V lost 5 bases and J lost 0 bases. The CDR3 here is CASSFTSTGYQETQYF. The CDR3 DNA reads as TGCGCCAGCAGTTTTACCTCGACAGGGTACCAAGAGACCCAGTACTTC.

This clonotype has just a few counts. The genes are TRBV4-1 and TRBJ2-3; 7 positions match TRBD2. Germline loops: CDR1 MGHRA, CDR2 YSYEKL. The V and J ends lost 1 base and 2 bases, in that order; junction bases with no gene match: 9. CDR3 length: 17 residues. The CDR3: CASSQGSGTTTTDTQYF. The CDR3 DNA reads TGCGCCAGCAGCCAAGGGAGCGGGACGACAACCACAGATACGCAGTATTTT.

This clonotype was picked up a small number of times. The chain recombines TRBV12-3 or TRBV12-4 with TRBJ1-6; D is ambiguous. The ends were cut back, 2 bases at V and 0 bases at J, with 8 bases in the middle. The length of the CDR3 is 16 residues. Here the CDR3 reads CASSLFVSSYNSPLHF. The CDR3 DNA reads TGTGCCAGCAGTTTATTCGTGAGCTCCTATAATTCACCCCTCCACTTT.

This rearrangement joins TRBV20-1 to TRBJ2-1; a weak D match, TRBD2 (6 bases). This CDR3 spans 14 amino acids. The germline V and J ends were trimmed by 3 bases and 3 bases, with 12 bases remaining between them. CDR1 is DFQATT and CDR2 is SNEGSKA in the germline V gene (reference sequence). The CDR3 here is CSASLARDYNEQFF. CDR3 bases: TGCAGTGCTAGCCTAGCGCGTGACTACAATGAGCAGTTCTTC.

The rearrangement joins TRBV29-1 to TRBJ2-1, with D perhaps matching TRBD1 or TRBD2 (7 bases each). Trimming took 7 bases from V and 2 from J, leaving 12 bases between them. The CDR3 contains 13 residues. Germline CDR1 reads SQVTM; CDR2 reads ANQGSEA. DNA of the CDR3: TGCAGCGCCCAGGGGGGGACCTACAATGAGCAGTTCTTC. It translates to CSAQGGTYNEQFF.

This clonotype was seen a single time. The genes are TRBV2 and TRBJ2-6; D is undetermined. The CDR3 has 17 residues. Trimming took 4 bases from V and 0 from J, leaving 13 bases between them. The germline gives CDR1 SNHLY, CDR2 FYNNEI. The DNA of the CDR3 is TGTGCCAGCAGTGGATCAGGTCGCCCCTCTGGGGCCAACGTCCTGACTTTC. Translated: CASSGSGRPSGANVLTF.

CDR3 nucleotide sequence: TGCGCCAGCAGCGACAGTTTCTTGGATACGCAGTATTTT. Encoded protein: CASSDSFLDTQYF. V is TRBV4-3 and J is TRBJ2-3, with a tentative D call TRBD1 (5 bases). Germline V gene data show CDR1 as LGHNA and CDR2 as YSLEER. V shed 5 bases and J shed 6 bases, with 12 bases lying between them. The CDR3 consists of 13 residues.

This sequence joins TRBV7-9 and TRBJ2-7; a weak D match, TRBD1 (6 bases). CDR3 length: 17 residues. V dropped 5 bases and J dropped 4 bases, with 24 bases sitting between them. Germline CDR1 is SEHNR and CDR2 is FQNEAQ (reference sequence). CDR3 coding DNA: TGTGCCAGCAGCGCCGTCCTTCGGGTTAACAGGGTGTACGAGCAGTACTTC. Protein sequence: CASSAVLRVNRVYEQYF.

CDR3 sequence reads: CSARAPNSGLYNEQFF. The CDR3 DNA reads as TGCAGTGCTAGAGCCCCAAATAGCGGCCTATACAATGAGCAGTTCTTC. The V and J genes are TRBV20-1 and TRBJ2-1, with D tentatively TRBD2 (6 bases). V lost 1 base, J lost 4 bases, and 17 bases lay in between. Per the germline V gene, CDR1 is DFQATT and CDR2 is SNEGSKA (reference sequence). The CDR3 length is 16 residues.

The rearrangement uses TRBV24-1 and TRBJ2-1, with D hard to call. The ends were cut back, 5 bases at V and 8 bases at J, with 18 bases in the middle. Germline assignment: CDR1 KGHDR and CDR2 SFDVKD. CDR3 length: 15 residues. CDR3 sequence (DNA): TGTGCCACCAGTGTCGCGCGCGGAAGTGGGTATGAGCAGTTCTTC. Its translation: CATSVARGSGYEQFF.

The rearrangement joins TRBV7-2 to TRBJ2-5, with D possibly TRBD1 on 7 matching bases. Germline values: CDR1 SGHTA, CDR2 FQGNSA. This CDR3 contains 16 residues. The germline V and J ends were trimmed by 3 bases and 2 bases, with 16 bases remaining between them. CDR3 loop: CASSFNSGGRQETQYF. Written as DNA, the CDR3 is TGTGCCAGCAGCTTCAACTCAGGGGGGAGGCAAGAGACCCAGTACTTC.

This chain uses TRBV6-5 with TRBJ2-4, with D possibly being TRBD1 or TRBD2 (5 bases each). The J call may be wrong; the DNA end is better matched by TRBJ2-7. Germline V gives CDR1 MNHEY, CDR2 SVGAGI. The CDR3 is made up of 13 amino acids. The CDR3 DNA reads TGTGCCAGTTGGAACGGGGCCCCCTACGAGCAGTACTTC. As protein: CASWNGAPYEQYF.

At least ten counts were recorded for this clonotype. This sequence joins TRBV20-1 and TRBJ2-7, with no clear D. The CDR3 loop spans 14 amino acids. Trimming stripped 4 bases from V and 2 bases from J, with 15 bases between. The V gene's germline CDR1 is DFQATT and CDR2 SNEGSKA (reference sequence). This CDR3 is CSAMDGLGPYEQYF. The CDR3 coding sequence is TGCAGTGCTATGGACGGATTGGGCCCCTACGAGCAGTACTTC.

The chain employs TRBV15 and TRBJ2-5; D is unresolved. This CDR3 has 14 residues. Germline V lookup: CDR1 LNHNV, CDR2 YYDKDF (reference sequence). Between the trimmed V and J ends, which lost 0 bases and 5 bases, there was a span of 10 bases. For the CDR3, the DNA is TGTGCCACCAGCAGAGATTTCTCGACGGAGACCCAGTACTTC. Translating gives CATSRDFSTETQYF.

This clonotype was picked up many times. The rearrangement uses TRBV28 and TRBJ2-7; D is undetermined. CDR1 MDHEN and CDR2 SYDVKM come from the germline V gene. Trimming removed 7 bases from V and 0 bases from J, with 7 bases in between. This CDR3 region has 12 residues. The CDR3: CASTGNSYEQYF. The CDR3 nucleotides are TGTGCCAGCACGGGTAACTCCTACGAGCAGTACTTC.

The genes are TRBV20-1 and TRBJ2-1, with TRBD2 matching over 10 bases. Unmatched junction bases numbered 3, after V lost 4 bases and J lost 3 bases. Germline V gene data show CDR1 as DFQATT and CDR2 as SNEGSKA (reference sequence). This CDR3 is built from 14 residues. For the CDR3, the DNA is TGCAGTGCTACTGGACTAGCGGACTACAATGAGCAGTTCTTC. Its translation is CSATGLADYNEQFF.

This clonotype appeared a single time. The rearrangement links TRBV20-1 to TRBJ2-3; 9 bases map to TRBD2. Germline CDR1 and CDR2: DFQATT and SNEGSKA (reference sequence). Unmatched junction bases numbered 11, after V lost 3 bases and J lost 4 bases. The CDR3 is made up of 16 amino acids. CDR3 amino acids: CSASLLAGKNADTQYF. CDR3 coding DNA: TGCAGTGCTAGCCTCCTAGCGGGGAAAAACGCAGATACGCAGTATTTT.

The J gene is TRBJ1-2, the V gene TRBV28; D not certain. Germline V gene data show CDR1 as MDHEN and CDR2 as SYDVKM. The CDR3 has 14 amino acids. Deletions cut 1 base from V and 4 bases from J, with 10 bases between. The CDR3 reads CASSLSDTFYGYTF. CDR3 in DNA: TGTGCCAGCAGTTTATCAGACACCTTCTATGGCTACACCTTC.

V and J are TRBV7-9 and TRBJ2-1; the match to TRBD2 covers 12 bases. V trimming: 1 base; J trimming: 4 bases; junction bases outside the gene matches: 11. CDR1 and CDR2 from the germline V gene are SEHNR and FQNEAQ (reference sequence). The CDR3 extends over 19 amino acids. CDR3 loop: CASSLVPSGGARIYNEQFF. The CDR3 nucleotides are TGTGCCAGCAGCTTAGTGCCTAGCGGGGGGGCTCGGATATACAATGAGCAGTTCTTC.

The CDR3 nucleotides are TGTGCCAGCAGTGAAGCCGGGACGGCTTATTCACCCCTCCACTTT. Protein product: CASSEAGTAYSPLHF. The J gene is TRBJ1-6, the V gene TRBV6-1, with TRBD1 as a possible D gene (5 bases). The germline V gene has CDR1 MNHNS and CDR2 SASEGT. The V end was cut by 0 bases, the J end by 8 bases, with 11 bases between. The CDR3 extends over 15 amino acids.

The chain couples TRBV4-3 to TRBJ2-3; 15 bases fit TRBD2. This CDR3 has 17 amino acids. The germline V gene has CDR1 LGHNA and CDR2 YSLEER. The trim removed 4 bases at V and 2 bases at J, leaving 4 bases unmatched. The CDR3 bases are TGCGCCAGCAGCCGTGGACTAGCGGGGGGGGTCACAGATACGCAGTATTTT. The encoded protein is CASSRGLAGGVTDTQYF.

The chain uses TRBV4-1 and TRBJ2-3; 9 bases align to TRBD2. Germline CDR1 is MGHRA and CDR2 is YSYEKL. This CDR3 spans 16 amino acids. Germline trimming cut 5 bases from V and 2 bases from J; bases unmatched to any gene: 8. Written as DNA, the CDR3 is TGCGCCAGCAGCGGACGCGGGGGGGTTTCCACAGATACGCAGTATTTT. Its protein is CASSGRGGVSTDTQYF.

This clonotype turned up a few times. V and J are TRBV9 and TRBJ2-1; D ambiguous. V lost 5 bases and J 4 bases, leaving 13 bases between the germline ends. The length of the CDR3 is 14 residues. Per germline, CDR1 SGDLS and CDR2 YYNGEE. CDR3 bases: TGTGCCAGCAGGTCGGGTTCCGAGTACAATGAGCAGTTCTTC. Residues: CASRSGSEYNEQFF.

The genes are TRBV11-2 and TRBJ1-1, with no clear D. V was trimmed by 0 bases and J by 8 bases, leaving 13 bases between them. The CDR3 has 14 residues. CDR1 and CDR2 (germline): SGHAT, FQNNGV. This chain's CDR3 is CASSLDWSTGEAFF. The CDR3 nucleotides read TGTGCCAGCAGCTTAGATTGGTCGACCGGGGAAGCTTTCTTT.

Worth noting for this clonotype: A much larger clone lies a single base off, so this may be a read error. The J gene is TRBJ2-4, the V gene TRBV6-5; 7 bases match TRBD2. V was pared by 6 bases and J by 15 bases, with 20 bases of the junction left unmatched. In germline, CDR1 is MNHEY, CDR2 SVGAGI. The length of the CDR3 is 15 residues. The CDR3 is CASSAGVVWQETLYF. The CDR3 region has the DNA TGTGCCAGCAGCGCGGGGGTGGTATGGCAAGAGACCCTGTACTTC.